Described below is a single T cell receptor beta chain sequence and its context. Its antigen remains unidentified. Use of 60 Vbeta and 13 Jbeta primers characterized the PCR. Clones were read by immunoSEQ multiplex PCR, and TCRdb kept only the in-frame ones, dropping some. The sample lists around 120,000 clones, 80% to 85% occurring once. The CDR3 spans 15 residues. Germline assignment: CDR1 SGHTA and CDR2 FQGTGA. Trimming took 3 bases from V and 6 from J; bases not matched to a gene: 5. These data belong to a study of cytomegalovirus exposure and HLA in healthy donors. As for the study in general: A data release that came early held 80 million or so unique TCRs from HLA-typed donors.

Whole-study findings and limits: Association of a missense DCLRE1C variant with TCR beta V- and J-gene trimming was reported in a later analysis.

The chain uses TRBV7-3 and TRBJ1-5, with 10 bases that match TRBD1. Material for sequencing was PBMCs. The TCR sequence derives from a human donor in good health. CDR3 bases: TGTGCCAGCAGCTTGACAGGGGGCAACGGTCAGCCCCAGCATTTT. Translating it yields CASSLTGGNGQPQHF.